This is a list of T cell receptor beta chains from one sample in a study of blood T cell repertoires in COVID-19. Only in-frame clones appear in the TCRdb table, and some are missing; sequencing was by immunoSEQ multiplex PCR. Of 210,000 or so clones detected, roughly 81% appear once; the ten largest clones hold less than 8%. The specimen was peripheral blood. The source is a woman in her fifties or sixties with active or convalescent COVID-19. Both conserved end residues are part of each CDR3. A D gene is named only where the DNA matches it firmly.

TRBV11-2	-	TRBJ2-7	CASSLLITGSEQYF
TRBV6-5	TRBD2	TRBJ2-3	CASSSAGAPDTQYF
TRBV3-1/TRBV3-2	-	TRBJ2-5	CASSQDGQGRETQYF
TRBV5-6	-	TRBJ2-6	CASSLRGANVLTF
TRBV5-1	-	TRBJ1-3	CASSWATGRSGNTIYF
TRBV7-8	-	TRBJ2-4	CASNPGRGLAKNIQYF
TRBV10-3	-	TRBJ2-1	CAISTGTDTSNEQFF
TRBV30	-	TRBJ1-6	CAWSIRTANSPLHF
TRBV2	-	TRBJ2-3	CASSDNRGADTQYF
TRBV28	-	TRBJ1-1	CASSSSGVRANTEAFF
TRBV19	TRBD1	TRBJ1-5	CASSTGQGGQPQHF
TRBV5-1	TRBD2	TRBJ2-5	CASSWSFEPSGVQETQYF
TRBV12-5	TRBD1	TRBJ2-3	CASGFRDRLWDTQYF
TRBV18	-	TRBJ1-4	CASSPDQSNEKLFF